The present TCR beta chain was sequenced within a study of TIL therapy for anti-PD-1-resistant metastatic lung cancer. Turning to the study itself: Median tumor PD-L1 proportion score was 5.5% to 6.5%.

Regarding time point: pre-treatment sample, taken before nivolumab and TIL therapy. The immunoSEQ assay was v3. Clones were sequenced by immunoSEQ multiplex PCR, and TCRdb holds only the in-frame ones, with some missing. The sample carries roughly 57,000 clones, approximately 78% recorded once. Germline V gene lookup returns CDR1 SGHVS and CDR2 FNYEAQ. V shed 4 bases and J 4 bases; nucleotides not matched to a gene: 8. The CDR3 length is 15 residues. The receptor comes from a person aged 25 to 85 with non-small cell lung cancer. V is TRBV7-6 and J is TRBJ2-7; 9 bases map to TRBD2. This material consisted of blood, taken at baseline. The CDR3 region is CASSYSGLADYEQYF. CDR3 nucleotides: TGTGCCAGCAGCTATTCGGGACTAGCAGATTACGAGCAGTACTTC. The full variable domain, with the rest looked up from reference TRBV7-6 and TRBJ2-7, is GAGVSQSPRYKVTKRGQDVALRCDPISGHVSLYWYRQALGQGPEFLTYFNYEAQQDKSGLPNDRFSAERPEGSISTLTIQRTEQRDSAMYRCASSYSGLADYEQYFGPGTRLTVT.